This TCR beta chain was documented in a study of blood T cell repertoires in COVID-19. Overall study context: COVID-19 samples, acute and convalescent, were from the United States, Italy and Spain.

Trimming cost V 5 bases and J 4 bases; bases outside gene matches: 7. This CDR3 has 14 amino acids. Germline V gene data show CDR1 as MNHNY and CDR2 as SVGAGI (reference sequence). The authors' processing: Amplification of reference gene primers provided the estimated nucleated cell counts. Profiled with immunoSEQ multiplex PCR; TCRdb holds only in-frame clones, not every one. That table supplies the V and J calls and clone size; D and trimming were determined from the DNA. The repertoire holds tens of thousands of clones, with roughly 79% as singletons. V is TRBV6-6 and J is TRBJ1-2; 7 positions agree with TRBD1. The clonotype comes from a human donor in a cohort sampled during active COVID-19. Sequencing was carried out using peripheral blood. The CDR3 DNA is TGTGCCAGCAGTCAGTTGACAGGGTCCTATGGCTACACCTTC. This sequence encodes CASSQLTGSYGYTF.